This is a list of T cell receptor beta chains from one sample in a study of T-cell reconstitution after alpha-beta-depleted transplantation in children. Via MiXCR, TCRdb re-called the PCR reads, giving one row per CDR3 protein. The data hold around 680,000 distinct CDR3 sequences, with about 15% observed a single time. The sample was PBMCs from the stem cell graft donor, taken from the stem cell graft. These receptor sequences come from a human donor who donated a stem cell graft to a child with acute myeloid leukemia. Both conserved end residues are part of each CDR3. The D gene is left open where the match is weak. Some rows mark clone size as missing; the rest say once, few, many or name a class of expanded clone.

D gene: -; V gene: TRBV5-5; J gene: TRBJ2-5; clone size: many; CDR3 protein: CASETDQETQYF; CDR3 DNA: TGTGCCAGCGAGACAGACCAAGAGACCCAGTACTTC
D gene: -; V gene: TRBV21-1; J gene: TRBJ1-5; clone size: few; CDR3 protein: CASGKNQPQHF; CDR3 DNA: TGTGCCAGCGGCAAGAATCAGCCCCAGCATTTT
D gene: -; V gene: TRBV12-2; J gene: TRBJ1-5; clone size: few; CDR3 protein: CASRLGAWRWNPGAQHF; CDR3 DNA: TGTGCAAGTCGCTTAGGGGCCTGGAGGTGGAATCCCGGAGCCCAGCATTTT
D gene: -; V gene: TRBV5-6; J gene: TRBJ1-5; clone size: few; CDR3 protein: CASSYQPQHF; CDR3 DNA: TGTGCCAGCAGCTATCAGCCCCAGCATTTT
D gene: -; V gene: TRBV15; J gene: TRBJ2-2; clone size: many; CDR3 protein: CATSIGTGELFF; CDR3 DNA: TGTGCCACCAGCATAGGCACCGGGGAGCTGTTTTTT
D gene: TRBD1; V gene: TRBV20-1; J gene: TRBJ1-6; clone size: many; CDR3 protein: CSAGTGQSNSPLHF; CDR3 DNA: TGCAGTGCCGGGACAGGGCAGAGTAATTCACCCCTCCACTTT
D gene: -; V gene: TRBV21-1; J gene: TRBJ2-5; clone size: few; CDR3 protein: CASSNRRGPKETQYF; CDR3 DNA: TGTGCCAGCAGCAATAGAAGGGGCCCGAAAGAGACCCAGTACTTC
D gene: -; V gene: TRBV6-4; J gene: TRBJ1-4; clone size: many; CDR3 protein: CASSDSGREGEKLFF; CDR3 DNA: TGTGCCAGCAGTGACTCAGGACGTGAGGGTGAAAAACTGTTTTTT
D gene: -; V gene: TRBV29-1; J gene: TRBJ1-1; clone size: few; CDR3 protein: CSVAQGISGASEAFF; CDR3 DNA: TGCAGCGTGGCACAGGGTATCAGTGGGGCTTCTGAAGCTTTCTTT
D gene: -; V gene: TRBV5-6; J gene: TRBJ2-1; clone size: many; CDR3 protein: CASSFQGGTQFF; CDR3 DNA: TGTGCCAGCAGCTTTCAGGGCGGTACACAGTTCTTC
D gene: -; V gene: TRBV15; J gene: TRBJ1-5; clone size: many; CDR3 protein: CATSRDRADSNQPQHF; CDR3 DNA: TGTGCCACCAGCAGAGATAGGGCGGATAGCAATCAGCCCCAGCATTTT
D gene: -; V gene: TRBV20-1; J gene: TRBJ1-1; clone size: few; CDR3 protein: CSARPQMNTEAFF; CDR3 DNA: TGCAGTGCTAGACCACAGATGAACACTGAAGCTTTCTTT
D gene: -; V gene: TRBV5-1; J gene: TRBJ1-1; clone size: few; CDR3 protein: CASRDSLNTEAFF; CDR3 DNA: TGCGCCAGCAGGGACAGCTTGAACACTGAAGCTTTCTTT
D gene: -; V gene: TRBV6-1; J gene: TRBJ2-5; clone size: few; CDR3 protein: CASSGLSTSRETQYF; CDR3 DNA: TGTGCCAGCAGTGGCCTATCTACGAGTCGGGAGACCCAGTACTTC
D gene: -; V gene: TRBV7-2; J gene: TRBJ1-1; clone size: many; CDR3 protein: CASSLLGGTEAFF; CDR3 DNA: TGTGCCAGCAGCTTATTGGGGGGGACTGAAGCTTTCTTT
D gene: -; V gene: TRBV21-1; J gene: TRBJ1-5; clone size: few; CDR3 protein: CASSRKGQGYCNQPQHF; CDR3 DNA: TGTGCCAGCAGCAGAAAGGGACAGGGTTACTGCAATCAGCCCCAGCATTTT
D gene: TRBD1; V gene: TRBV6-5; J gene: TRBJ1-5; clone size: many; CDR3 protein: CASSYSRTGGNQPQHF; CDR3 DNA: TGTGCCAGCAGTTACTCACGAACAGGGGGCAATCAGCCCCAGCATTTT
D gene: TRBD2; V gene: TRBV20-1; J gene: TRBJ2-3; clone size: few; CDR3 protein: CSAPDLVQAGLAGAPSDTQYF; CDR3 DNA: TGCAGTGCGCCCGACCTCGTTCAGGCTGGACTAGCGGGGGCGCCCAGTGATACGCAGTATTTT
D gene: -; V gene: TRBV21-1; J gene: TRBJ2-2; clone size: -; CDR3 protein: CASSKEKRNTGELFF; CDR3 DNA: TGTGCCAGCAGCAAAGAAAAGAGGAACACCGGGGAGCTGTTTTTT
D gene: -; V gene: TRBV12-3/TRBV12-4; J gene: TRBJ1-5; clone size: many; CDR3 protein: CASSLDRYQPQHF; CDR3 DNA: TGTGCCAGCAGTTTAGACCGATATCAGCCCCAGCATTTT
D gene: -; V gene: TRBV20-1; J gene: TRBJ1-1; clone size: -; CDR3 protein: CSARDRAGPEAFF; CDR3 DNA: TGCAGTGCTAGAGATCGAGCGGGCCCTGAAGCTTTCTTT
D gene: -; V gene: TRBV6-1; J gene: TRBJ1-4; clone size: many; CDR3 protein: CASSPPGSFEKLFF; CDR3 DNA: TGTGCCAGCAGTCCTCCTGGGTCCTTTGAAAAACTGTTTTTT
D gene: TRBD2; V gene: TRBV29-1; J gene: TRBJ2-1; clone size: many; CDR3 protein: CSVKPSGGARYNEQFF; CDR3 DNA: TGCAGCGTTAAGCCTAGCGGGGGGGCCAGGTACAATGAGCAGTTCTTC
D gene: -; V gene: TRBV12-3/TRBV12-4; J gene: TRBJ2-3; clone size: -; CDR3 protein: CASSSSRAGSDTQYF; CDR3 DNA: TGTGCCAGCAGTTCCTCAAGGGCAGGTAGTGATACGCAGTATTTT